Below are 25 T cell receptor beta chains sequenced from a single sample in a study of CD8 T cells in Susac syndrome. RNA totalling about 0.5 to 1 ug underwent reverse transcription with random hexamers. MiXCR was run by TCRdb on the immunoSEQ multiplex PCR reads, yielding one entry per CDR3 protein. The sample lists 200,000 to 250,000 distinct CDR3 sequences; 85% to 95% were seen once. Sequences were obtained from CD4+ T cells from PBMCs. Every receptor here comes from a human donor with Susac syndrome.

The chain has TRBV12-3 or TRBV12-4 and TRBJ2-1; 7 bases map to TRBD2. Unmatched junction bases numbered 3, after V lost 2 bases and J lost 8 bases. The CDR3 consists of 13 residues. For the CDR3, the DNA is TGTGCCAGCAGTTTAAGGGCGGGGGATGAGCAGTTCTTC. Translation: CASSLRAGDEQFF.

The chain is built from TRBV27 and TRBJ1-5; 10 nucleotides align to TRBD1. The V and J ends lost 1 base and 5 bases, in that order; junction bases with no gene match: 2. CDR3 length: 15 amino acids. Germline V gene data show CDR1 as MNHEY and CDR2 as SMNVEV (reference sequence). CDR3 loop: CASSLYGTGDQPQHF. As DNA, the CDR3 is TGTGCCAGCAGTTTATATGGGACAGGGGATCAGCCCCAGCATTTT.

The CDR3 DNA follows: TGTGCCAGCAGCCTAAACGGGGGGACTGGGGCCAACGTCCTGACTTTC. Protein product: CASSLNGGTGANVLTF. This sequence joins TRBV7-3 and TRBJ2-6; the match to TRBD2 covers 7 bases. The CDR3 runs 16 residues. CDR1 is SGHTA, CDR2 FQGTGA, per germline. Trimming cost V 5 bases and J 2 bases; bases outside gene matches: 6.

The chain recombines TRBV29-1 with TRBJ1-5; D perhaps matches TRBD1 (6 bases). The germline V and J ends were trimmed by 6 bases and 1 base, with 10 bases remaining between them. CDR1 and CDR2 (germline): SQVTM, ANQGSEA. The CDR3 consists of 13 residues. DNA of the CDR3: TGCAGCGTGAGGGGGACAAGCAATCAGCCCCAGCATTTT. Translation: CSVRGTSNQPQHF.

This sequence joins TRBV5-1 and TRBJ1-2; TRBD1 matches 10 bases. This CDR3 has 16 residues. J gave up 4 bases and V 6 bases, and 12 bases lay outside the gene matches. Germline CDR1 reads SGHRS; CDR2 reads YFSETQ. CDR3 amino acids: CASISMPGQGTYGYTF. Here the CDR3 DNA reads TGCGCCAGCATCTCAATGCCGGGACAGGGGACCTATGGCTACACCTTC.

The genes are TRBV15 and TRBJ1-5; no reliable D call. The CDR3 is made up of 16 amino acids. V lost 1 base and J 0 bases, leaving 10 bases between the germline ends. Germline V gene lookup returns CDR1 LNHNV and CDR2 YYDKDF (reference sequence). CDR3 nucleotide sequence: TGTGCCACCAGCAGAGGGGCACCCTATAGCAATCAGCCCCAGCATTTT. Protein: CATSRGAPYSNQPQHF.

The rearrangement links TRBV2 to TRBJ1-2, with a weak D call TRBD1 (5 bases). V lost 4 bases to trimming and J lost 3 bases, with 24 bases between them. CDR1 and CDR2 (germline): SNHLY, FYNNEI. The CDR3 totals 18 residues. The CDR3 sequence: CASSGGRDYRDEDYGYTF. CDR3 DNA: TGTGCCAGCAGTGGAGGCAGGGATTACCGGGACGAAGACTATGGCTACACCTTC.

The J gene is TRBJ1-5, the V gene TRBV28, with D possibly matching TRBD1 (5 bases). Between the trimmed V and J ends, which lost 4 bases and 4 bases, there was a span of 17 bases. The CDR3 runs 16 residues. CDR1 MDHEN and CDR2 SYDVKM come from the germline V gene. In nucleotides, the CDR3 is TGTGCCAGCAGTTACAGTGTTCAGGGAAAAAATCAGCCCCAGCATTTT. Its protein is CASSYSVQGKNQPQHF.

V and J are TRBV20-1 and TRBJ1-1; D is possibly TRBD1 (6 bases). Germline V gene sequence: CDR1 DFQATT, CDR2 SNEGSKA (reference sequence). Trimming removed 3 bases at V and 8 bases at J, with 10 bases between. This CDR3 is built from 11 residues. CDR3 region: CSASSGTEAFF. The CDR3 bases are TGCAGTGCTAGTTCCGGGACAGAAGCTTTCTTT.

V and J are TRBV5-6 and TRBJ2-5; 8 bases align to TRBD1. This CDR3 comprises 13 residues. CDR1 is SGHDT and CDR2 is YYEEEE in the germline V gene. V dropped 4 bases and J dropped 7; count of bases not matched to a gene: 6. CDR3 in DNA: TGTGCCAGCAGCCACTCAGGGGGCGTGACCCAGTACTTC. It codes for CASSHSGGVTQYF.

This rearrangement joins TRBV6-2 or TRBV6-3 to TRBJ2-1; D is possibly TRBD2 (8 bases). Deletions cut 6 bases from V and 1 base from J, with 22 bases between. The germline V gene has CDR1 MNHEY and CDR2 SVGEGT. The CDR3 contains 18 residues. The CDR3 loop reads CASSPGTRGLGSYNEQFF. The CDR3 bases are TGTGCCAGCAGCCCCGGGACTAGGGGGCTAGGGTCCTACAATGAGCAGTTCTTC.

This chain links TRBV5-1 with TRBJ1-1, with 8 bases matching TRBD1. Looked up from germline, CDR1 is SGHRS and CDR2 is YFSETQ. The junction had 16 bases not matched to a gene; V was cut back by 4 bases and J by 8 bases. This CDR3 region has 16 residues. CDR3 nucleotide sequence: TGCGCCAGCAGCCCGTTTTTTAACAGGGGGGCGGGCGAAGCTTTCTTT. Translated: CASSPFFNRGAGEAFF.

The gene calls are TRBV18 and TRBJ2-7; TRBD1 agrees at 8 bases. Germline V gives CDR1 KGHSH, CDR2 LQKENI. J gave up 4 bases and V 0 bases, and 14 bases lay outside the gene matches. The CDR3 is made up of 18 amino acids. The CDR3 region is CASSPPVPGQGPLYEQYF. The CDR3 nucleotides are TGTGCCAGCTCACCACCGGTCCCAGGACAGGGCCCATTATACGAGCAGTACTTC.

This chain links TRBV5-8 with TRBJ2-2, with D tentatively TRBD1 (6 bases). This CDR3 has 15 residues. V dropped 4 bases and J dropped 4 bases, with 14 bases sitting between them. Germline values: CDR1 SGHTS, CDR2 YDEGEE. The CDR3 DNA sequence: TGTGCCAGCAGCAGGGATCACAGGGCCACCGGGGAGCTGTTTTTT. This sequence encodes CASSRDHRATGELFF.

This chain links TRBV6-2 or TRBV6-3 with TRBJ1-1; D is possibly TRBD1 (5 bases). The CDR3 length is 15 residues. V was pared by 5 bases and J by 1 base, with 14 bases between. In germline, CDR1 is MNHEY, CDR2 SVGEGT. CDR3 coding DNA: TGTGCCAGCAGTACCTCGGGGCGTAAGAACACTGAAGCTTTCTTT. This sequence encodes CASSTSGRKNTEAFF.

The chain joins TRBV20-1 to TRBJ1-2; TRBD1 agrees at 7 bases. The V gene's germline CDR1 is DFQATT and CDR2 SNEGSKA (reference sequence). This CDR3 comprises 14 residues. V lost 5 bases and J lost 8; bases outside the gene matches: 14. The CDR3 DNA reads TGCAGTGCTCCTGGGGAAGGGAGGACAGGAGGCTACACCTTC. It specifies CSAPGEGRTGGYTF.

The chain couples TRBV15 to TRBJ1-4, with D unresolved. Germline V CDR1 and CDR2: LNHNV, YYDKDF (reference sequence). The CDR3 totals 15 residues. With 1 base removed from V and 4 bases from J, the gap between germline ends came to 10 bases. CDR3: CATSRGGGNNEKLFF. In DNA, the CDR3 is TGTGCCACCAGCAGAGGCGGAGGGAATAATGAAAAACTGTTTTTT.

In DNA, the CDR3 is TGTGCCAGCAGCCAACCGACAGGTACCTCCTACGAGCAGTACTTC. It encodes CASSQPTGTSYEQYF. The rearrangement uses TRBV4-2 and TRBJ2-7; a possible D gene is TRBD1 (6 bases). CDR3 size: 15 residues. The V gene's germline CDR1 is LGHNA and CDR2 YNFKEQ. Trimming stripped 2 bases from V and 0 bases from J, with 11 bases between.

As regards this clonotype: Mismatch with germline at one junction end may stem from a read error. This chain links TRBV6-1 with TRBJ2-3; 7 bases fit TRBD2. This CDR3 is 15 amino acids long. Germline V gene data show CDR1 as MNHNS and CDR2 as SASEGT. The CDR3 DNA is TGTGCCAGCAGAGAAGAGCGACTAGCCACAGATACGCAGTATTTT. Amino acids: CASREERLATDTQYF.

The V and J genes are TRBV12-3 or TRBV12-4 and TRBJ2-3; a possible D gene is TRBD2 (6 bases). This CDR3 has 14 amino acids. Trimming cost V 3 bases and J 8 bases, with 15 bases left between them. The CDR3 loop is CASSLNLLGGTQYF. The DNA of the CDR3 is TGTGCCAGCAGTTTGAATCTCCTGGGGGGTACGCAGTATTTT.

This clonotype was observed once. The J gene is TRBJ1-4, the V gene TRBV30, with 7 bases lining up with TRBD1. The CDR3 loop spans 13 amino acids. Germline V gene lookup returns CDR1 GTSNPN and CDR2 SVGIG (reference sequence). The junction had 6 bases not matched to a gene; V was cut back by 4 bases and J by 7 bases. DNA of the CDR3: TGTGCCTGGACGACAGGGCATGGTGAAAAACTGTTTTTT. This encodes CAWTTGHGEKLFF.

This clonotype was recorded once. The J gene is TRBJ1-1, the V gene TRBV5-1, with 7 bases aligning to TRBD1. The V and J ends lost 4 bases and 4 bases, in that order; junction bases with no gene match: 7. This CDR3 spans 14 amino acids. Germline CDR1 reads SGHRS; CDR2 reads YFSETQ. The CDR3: CASSTDRAGTEAFF. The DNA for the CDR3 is TGCGCCAGCAGCACCGACAGGGCCGGCACTGAAGCTTTCTTT.

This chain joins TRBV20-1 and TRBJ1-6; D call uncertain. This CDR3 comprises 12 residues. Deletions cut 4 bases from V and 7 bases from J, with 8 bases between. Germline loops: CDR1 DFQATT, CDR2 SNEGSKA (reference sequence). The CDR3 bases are TGCAGTGCTACGGCCCGAAATTCACCCCTCCACTTT. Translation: CSATARNSPLHF.

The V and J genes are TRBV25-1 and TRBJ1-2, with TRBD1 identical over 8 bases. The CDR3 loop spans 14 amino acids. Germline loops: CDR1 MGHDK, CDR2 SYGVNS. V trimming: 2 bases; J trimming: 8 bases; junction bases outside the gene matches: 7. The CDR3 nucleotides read TGTGCCAGCAGTGAAGGTTCAGGGGGCAGGGGCTACACCTTC. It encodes CASSEGSGGRGYTF.

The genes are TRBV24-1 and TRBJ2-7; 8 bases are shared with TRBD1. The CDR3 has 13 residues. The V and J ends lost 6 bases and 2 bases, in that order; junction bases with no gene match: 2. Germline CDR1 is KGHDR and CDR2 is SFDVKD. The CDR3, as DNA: TGTGCCACCAGTCCGGGACAGGCCTACGAGCAGTACTTC. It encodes CATSPGQAYEQYF.